These T cell receptor beta chains were read from a single sample in a study of regulatory T cells in long-lasting Graves disease. One entry per CDR3 protein, called by TCRdb with MiXCR from the multiplex PCR reads. The sample consists of a few hundred thousand distinct CDR3 sequences, around a fifth of them appearing once. This specimen was peripheral blood mononuclear cells (PBMCs), taken when the disease was refractory, from a patient treated with antithyroid drugs. The receptors were sampled from a female donor with Graves disease. Both conserved end residues are part of each CDR3. The D gene is left open where the match is weak. The size field is filled for only some rows; it gives once, few, many or a size class.

>TRBV28|TRBJ2-7|-|many
TGTGCCAGCAGTAGGGACGGGTACGAGCAGTACTTC
CASSRDGYEQYF
>TRBV6-1|TRBJ2-1|TRBD1|-
TGTGCCAGCAGTATAAATACAGGGGATGAGCAGTTCTTC
CASSINTGDEQFF
>TRBV7-2|TRBJ2-2|TRBD1|few
TGTGCCAGCAGCTTTAGGGGGACAGGGTTTACCGGGGAGCTGTTTTTT
CASSFRGTGFTGELFF
>TRBV3-1|TRBJ1-5|TRBD1|many
TGTGCCAGCAGCAGACAGGGGGCTAATCAGCCCCAGCATTTT
CASSRQGANQPQHF
>TRBV27|TRBJ1-5|-|-
TGTGCCAGCAGTCCCTTCAATAGCAATCAGCCCCAGCATTTT
CASSPFNSNQPQHF
>TRBV12-3/TRBV12-4|TRBJ1-5|TRBD1|-
TGTGCCAGCAACCCAGGGACAGGGAGCTATAGCAATCAGCCCCAGCATTTT
CASNPGTGSYSNQPQHF
>TRBV5-1|TRBJ2-2|TRBD2|few
TGCGCCAGCAGCCCATTCGCCAGCGGGGGGACCGGGGAGCTGTTTTTT
CASSPFASGGTGELFF
>TRBV7-8|TRBJ1-6|-|-
TGTGCCAGCAGCTGGGAGGGGGGGAGCTCCTATAATTCACCCCTCCACTTT
CASSWEGGSSYNSPLHF
>TRBV28|TRBJ1-1|-|many
TGTGCCAGCAGTCCCCGCTTTCCCAGATCCACTGAAGCTTTCTTT
CASSPRFPRSTEAFF
>TRBV9|TRBJ1-1|TRBD1|many
TGTGCCAGCAGCGTAGTAGGACAGGGAACGGACACTGAAGCTTTCTTT
CASSVVGQGTDTEAFF
>TRBV10-3|TRBJ1-6|TRBD1|few
TGTGCCATCAGTGATCACTCGACAGGGCTAAAATCACCCCTCCACTTT
CAISDHSTGLKSPLHF
>TRBV10-3|TRBJ2-2|TRBD2|few
TGTGCCATCAGTGATACACGACTAGCGGATACGAACACCGGGGAGCTGTTTTTT
CAISDTRLADTNTGELFF
>TRBV11-2|TRBJ1-4|-|-
TGTGCCAGCAGCCCCTTCCCGCGGGGTTCAACTAATGAAAAACTGTTTTTT
CASSPFPRGSTNEKLFF
>TRBV28|TRBJ2-5|-|many
TGTGCCAGCAGTCCCCAAGCGAGGGCGGCCCAAGAGACCCAGTACTTC
CASSPQARAAQETQYF
>TRBV10-3|TRBJ1-5|-|-
TGTGCCATCAGTGAGCGGGCAGGGGATCAGCCCCAGCATTTT
CAISERAGDQPQHF
>TRBV5-4|TRBJ2-5|TRBD1|few
TGTGCCAGCACCCCCCGGGACAGGGGGCAGGAGACCCAGTACTTC
CASTPRDRGQETQYF
>TRBV12-3/TRBV12-4|TRBJ2-7|TRBD1|many
TGTGCCAGCAGTTCCCGATCAACAGGGGGCAGGTCCTACGAGCAGTACTTC
CASSSRSTGGRSYEQYF
>TRBV6-5|TRBJ2-7|TRBD1|-
TGTGCCAGCAGTTACTTCCGGGACAGGGACGAGCAGTACTTC
CASSYFRDRDEQYF
>TRBV24-1|TRBJ2-1|-|-
TGTGCCACCAGTGATTTGCGGGGTAACAATGAGCAGTTCTTC
CATSDLRGNNEQFF
>TRBV7-6|TRBJ2-2|-|many
TGTGCCAGCAGCCGCCAGGAAAACACCGGGGAGCTGTTTTTT
CASSRQENTGELFF
>TRBV6-1|TRBJ1-4|-|many
TGTGCCAGCCCCCGGGGCACTAATGAAAAACTGTTTTTT
CASPRGTNEKLFF
>TRBV2|TRBJ2-1|-|few
TGTGCCAGCAGTGAAACGGGCCATAATGAGCAGTTCTTC
CASSETGHNEQFF
>TRBV9|TRBJ1-4|TRBD1|few
TGTGCCAGCAGCGAGGACAGGGGCGAAAAACTGTTTTTT
CASSEDRGEKLFF
>TRBV20-1|TRBJ2-1|TRBD2|-
TGCAGTGCTAGGGCCAGCGGGAGAGGAGGGTCCTACAATGAGCAGTTCTTC
CSARASGRGGSYNEQFF
>TRBV30|TRBJ2-5|TRBD2|-
TGTGCCTGGAGTCCTAGCGGGGGCGGGGAGACCCAGTACTTC
CAWSPSGGGETQYF
>TRBV29-1|TRBJ2-5|-|-
TGCAGCGTTCGAGGGGGGAGTGAAGAGCAGTACTTC
CSVRGGSEEQYF
>TRBV9|TRBJ2-7|-|many
TGTGCCAGCAGCGCAGCCGGACGGTACCCCTACGAGCAGTACTTC
CASSAAGRYPYEQYF
>TRBV11-2|TRBJ1-5|-|many
TGTGCCAGCAGCTTAGGGCGCGACGGGGAGCCCCAGCATTTT
CASSLGRDGEPQHF
>TRBV29-1|TRBJ2-7|TRBD2|-
TGCAGCGCTCACGGGGGGGTCTACGAGCAGTACTTC
CSAHGGVYEQYF
>TRBV28|TRBJ2-7|-|many
TGTGCCAGCAGTTTGGGGTTCCAGCATCCCCTCTACGAGCAGTACTTC
CASSLGFQHPLYEQYF
>TRBV6-2/TRBV6-3|TRBJ1-1|-|many
TGTGCCAGCAGCATGGGGTACGGGGCGAACACTGAAGCTTTCTTT
CASSMGYGANTEAFF
>TRBV11-2|TRBJ2-3|TRBD1|-
TGTGCCAGCAGCTCCAACAGGGGGACGGCAGATACGCAGTATTTT
CASSSNRGTADTQYF
>TRBV7-2|TRBJ2-3|-|-
TGTGCCAGCAGCTCCCGGCTAGCAGGTCTTGCAGATACGCAGTATTTT
CASSSRLAGLADTQYF
>TRBV4-2|TRBJ1-6|-|once
TGTGCCAGCAGCCCAGTTGGGGGACAAGTTAATTCACCCCTCCACTTT
CASSPVGGQVNSPLHF
>TRBV5-6|TRBJ1-5|TRBD1|few
TGTGCCAGCAGCTTAGGAGGGGGCAGGCAGCCCCAGCATTTT
CASSLGGGRQPQHF
>TRBV25-1|TRBJ2-5|TRBD2|-
TGTGCCAGCAGTGAATATGCGGGGGGCGAAGAGACCCAGTACTTC
CASSEYAGGEETQYF
>TRBV7-9|TRBJ2-7|TRBD1|many
TGTGCCAGCAAGGGGACAGGGAACTACGAGCAGTACTTC
CASKGTGNYEQYF
>TRBV7-2|TRBJ2-5|TRBD2|many
TGTGCCAGCAGAAAACTAGCGGGAGTGGGTGAAGAGACCCAGTACTTC
CASRKLAGVGEETQYF
>TRBV13|TRBJ1-1|TRBD1|-
TGTGCCAGCAGCCCCCGGGACAGGCCGAACACTGAAGCTTTCTTT
CASSPRDRPNTEAFF
>TRBV29-1|TRBJ2-5|-|-
TGCAGCGTTACCACCAACCAAGAGACCCAGTACTTC
CSVTTNQETQYF
>TRBV2|TRBJ1-5|-|many
TGTGCCAGCAGTGCCGTGGGGCGCGGGAGCAATCAGCCCCAGCATTTT
CASSAVGRGSNQPQHF
>TRBV5-1|TRBJ1-2|-|few
TGCGCCAGCACCCCGGACAGACCGATGGACTATGGCTACACCTTC
CASTPDRPMDYGYTF
>TRBV12-3/TRBV12-4|TRBJ1-1|-|many
TGTGCCAGCAGACAGCAGATCACTGAAGCTTTCTTT
CASRQQITEAFF
>TRBV20-1|TRBJ2-7|TRBD1|-
TGCAGTGCCCCTAGGGGACCGGGACAGGGGTTACACGAGCAGTACTTC
CSAPRGPGQGLHEQYF
>TRBV20-1|TRBJ2-7|-|-
TGCAGTGCTAGAGATTCCACAGCCTACGAGCAGTACTTC
CSARDSTAYEQYF
>TRBV28|TRBJ1-3|-|few
TGTGCCAGCAGTTTATCAAGTCACGTATCTGGAAACACCATATATTTT
CASSLSSHVSGNTIYF
>TRBV29-1|TRBJ2-1|-|few
TGCAGCGTTGTTCGGGTTTATGAGCAGTTCTTC
CSVVRVYEQFF
>TRBV7-9|TRBJ2-7|-|few
TGTGCCAGCAGCTTATCATCGGGACAAGGATCGGGGGAGCAGTACTTC
CASSLSSGQGSGEQYF
>TRBV7-9|TRBJ1-6|-|-
TGTGCCAGCAGCCAGGACATGGGGGATTCACCCCTCCACTTT
CASSQDMGDSPLHF